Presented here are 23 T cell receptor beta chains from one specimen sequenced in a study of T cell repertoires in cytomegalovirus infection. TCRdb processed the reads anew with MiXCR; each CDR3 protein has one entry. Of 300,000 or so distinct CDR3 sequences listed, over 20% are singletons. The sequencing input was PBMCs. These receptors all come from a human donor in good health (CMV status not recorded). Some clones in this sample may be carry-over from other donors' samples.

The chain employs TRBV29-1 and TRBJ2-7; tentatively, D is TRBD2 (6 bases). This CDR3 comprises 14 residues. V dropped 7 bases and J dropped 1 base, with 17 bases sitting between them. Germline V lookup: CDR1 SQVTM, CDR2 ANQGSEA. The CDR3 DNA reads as TGCAGCGCTAAGCTAGTAGCGGATTCCTACGAGCAGTACTTC. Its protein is CSAKLVADSYEQYF.

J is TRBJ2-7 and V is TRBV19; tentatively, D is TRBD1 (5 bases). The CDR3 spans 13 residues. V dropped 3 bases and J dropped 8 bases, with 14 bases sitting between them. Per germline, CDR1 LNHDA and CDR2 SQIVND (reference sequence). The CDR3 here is CASSMVRDTQQYF. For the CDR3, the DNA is TGTGCCAGTAGTATGGTCAGGGATACGCAGCAGTACTTC.

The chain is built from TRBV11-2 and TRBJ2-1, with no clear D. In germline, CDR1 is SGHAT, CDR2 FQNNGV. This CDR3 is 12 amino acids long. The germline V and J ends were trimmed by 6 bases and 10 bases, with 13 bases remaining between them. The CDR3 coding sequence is TGTGCCAGCAGTCCTAGTGCCCCCGAGCAGTTCTTC. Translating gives CASSPSAPEQFF.

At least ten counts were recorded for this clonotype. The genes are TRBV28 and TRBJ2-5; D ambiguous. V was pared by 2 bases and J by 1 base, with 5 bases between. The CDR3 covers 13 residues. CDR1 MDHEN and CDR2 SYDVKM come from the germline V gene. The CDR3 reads CASSLTAQETQYF. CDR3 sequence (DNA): TGTGCCAGCAGTTTAACAGCCCAAGAGACCCAGTACTTC.

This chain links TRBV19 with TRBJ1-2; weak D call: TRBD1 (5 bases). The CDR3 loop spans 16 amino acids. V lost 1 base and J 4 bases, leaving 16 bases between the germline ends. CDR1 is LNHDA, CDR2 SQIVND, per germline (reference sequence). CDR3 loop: CASSIGSMGLRYGYTF. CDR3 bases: TGTGCCAGTAGTATAGGGAGTATGGGACTGCGCTATGGCTACACCTTC.

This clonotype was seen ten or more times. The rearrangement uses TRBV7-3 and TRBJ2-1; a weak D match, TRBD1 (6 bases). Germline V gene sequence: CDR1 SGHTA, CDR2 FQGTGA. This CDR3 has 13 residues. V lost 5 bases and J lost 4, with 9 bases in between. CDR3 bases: TGTGCCAGCAGCCAGGGACATTACAATGAGCAGTTCTTC. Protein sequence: CASSQGHYNEQFF.

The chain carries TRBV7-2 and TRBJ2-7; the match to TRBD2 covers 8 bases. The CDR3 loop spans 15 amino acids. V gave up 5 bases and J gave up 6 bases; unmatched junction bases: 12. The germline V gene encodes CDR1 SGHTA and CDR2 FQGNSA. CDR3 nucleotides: TGTGCCAGCAGCGGTCGAGCGGGAGTCTCCCGCGAGCAGTACTTC. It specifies CASSGRAGVSREQYF.

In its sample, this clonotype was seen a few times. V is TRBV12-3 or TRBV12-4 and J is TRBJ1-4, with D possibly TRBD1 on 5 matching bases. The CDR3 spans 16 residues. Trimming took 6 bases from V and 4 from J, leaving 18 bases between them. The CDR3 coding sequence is TGTGCCAGCAGACTAGGGGCGGGTTCCCTTAATGAAAAACTGTTTTTT. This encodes CASRLGAGSLNEKLFF.

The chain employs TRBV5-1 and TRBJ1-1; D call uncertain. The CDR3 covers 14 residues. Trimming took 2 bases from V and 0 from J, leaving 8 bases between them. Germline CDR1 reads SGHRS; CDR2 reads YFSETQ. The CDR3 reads CASSFSVVNTEAFF. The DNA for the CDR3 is TGCGCCAGCAGCTTTAGTGTTGTGAACACTGAAGCTTTCTTT.

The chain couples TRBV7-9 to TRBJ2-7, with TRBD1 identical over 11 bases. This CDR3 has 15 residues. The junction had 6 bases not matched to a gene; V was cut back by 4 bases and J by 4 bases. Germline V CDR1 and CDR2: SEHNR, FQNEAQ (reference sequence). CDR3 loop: CASSWAGQGAYEQYF. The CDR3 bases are TGTGCCAGCAGCTGGGCCGGACAGGGGGCTTACGAGCAGTACTTC.

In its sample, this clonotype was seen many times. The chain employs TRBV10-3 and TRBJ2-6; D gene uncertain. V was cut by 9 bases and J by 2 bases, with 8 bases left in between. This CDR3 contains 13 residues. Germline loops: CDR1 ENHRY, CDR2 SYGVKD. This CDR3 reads CAIAAPGANVLTF. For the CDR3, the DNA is TGTGCCATTGCGGCCCCTGGGGCCAACGTCCTGACTTTC.

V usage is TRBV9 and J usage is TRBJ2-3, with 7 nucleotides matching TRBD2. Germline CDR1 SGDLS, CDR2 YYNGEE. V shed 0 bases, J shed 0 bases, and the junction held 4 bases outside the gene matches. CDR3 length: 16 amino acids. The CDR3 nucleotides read TGTGCCAGCAGCGTAGATGTCGGGGGGAGCACAGATACGCAGTATTTT. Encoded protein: CASSVDVGGSTDTQYF.

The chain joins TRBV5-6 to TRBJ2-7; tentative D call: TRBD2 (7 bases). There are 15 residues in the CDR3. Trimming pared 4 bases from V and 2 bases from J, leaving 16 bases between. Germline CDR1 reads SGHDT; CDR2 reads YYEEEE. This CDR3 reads CASSLGAGDTYEQYF. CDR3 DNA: TGTGCCAGCAGCCTGGGGGCGGGAGATACCTACGAGCAGTACTTC.

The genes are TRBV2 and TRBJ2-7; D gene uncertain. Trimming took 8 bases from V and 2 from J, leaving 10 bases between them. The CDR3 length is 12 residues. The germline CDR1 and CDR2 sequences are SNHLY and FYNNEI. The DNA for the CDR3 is TGTGCCAGCGTAAGTAGGACCTACGAGCAGTACTTC. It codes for CASVSRTYEQYF.

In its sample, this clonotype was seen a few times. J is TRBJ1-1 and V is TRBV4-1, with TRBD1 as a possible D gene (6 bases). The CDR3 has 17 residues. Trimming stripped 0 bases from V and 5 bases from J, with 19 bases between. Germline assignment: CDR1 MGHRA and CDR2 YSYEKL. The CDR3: CASSQDRWEGGGTEAFF. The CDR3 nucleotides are TGCGCCAGCAGCCAAGATCGTTGGGAGGGGGGAGGAACTGAAGCTTTCTTT.

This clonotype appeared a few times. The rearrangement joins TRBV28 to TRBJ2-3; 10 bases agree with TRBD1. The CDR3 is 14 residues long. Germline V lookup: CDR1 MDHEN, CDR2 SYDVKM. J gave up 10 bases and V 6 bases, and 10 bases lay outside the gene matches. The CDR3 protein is CASRGTGVAPAQYF. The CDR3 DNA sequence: TGTGCCAGCAGGGGGACAGGGGTGGCCCCTGCGCAGTATTTT.

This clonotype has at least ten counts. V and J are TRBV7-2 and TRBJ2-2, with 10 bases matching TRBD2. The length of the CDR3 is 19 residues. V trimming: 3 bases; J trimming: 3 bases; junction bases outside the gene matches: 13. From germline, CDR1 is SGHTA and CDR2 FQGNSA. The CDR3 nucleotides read TGTGCCAGCAGCTTCATCGTTCAAGCGGGGGGGCTGGACACCGGGGAGCTGTTTTTT. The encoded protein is CASSFIVQAGGLDTGELFF.

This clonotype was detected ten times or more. CDR3 amino acids: CASSFASGSSEQYF. The CDR3 DNA follows: TGTGCCAGCAGCTTCGCTAGCGGGAGTTCCGAGCAGTACTTC. The rearrangement links TRBV7-2 to TRBJ2-7; 10 nucleotides match TRBD2. Germline-derived CDR1 and CDR2 are SGHTA and FQGNSA. V lost 3 bases to trimming and J lost 6 bases; unmatched junction nucleotides: 5. The CDR3 covers 14 residues.

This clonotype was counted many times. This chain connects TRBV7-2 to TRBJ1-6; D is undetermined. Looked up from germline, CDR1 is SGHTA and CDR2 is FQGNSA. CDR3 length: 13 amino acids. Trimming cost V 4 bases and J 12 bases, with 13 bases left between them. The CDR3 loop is CASSSEPPRPLHF. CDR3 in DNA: TGTGCCAGCAGCTCCGAGCCCCCGAGACCCCTCCACTTT.

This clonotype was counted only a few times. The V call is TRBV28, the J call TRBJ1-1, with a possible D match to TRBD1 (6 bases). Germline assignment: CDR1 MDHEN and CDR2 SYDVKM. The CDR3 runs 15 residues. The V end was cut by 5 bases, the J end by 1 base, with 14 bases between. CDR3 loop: CASSPRAGENTEAFF. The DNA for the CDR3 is TGTGCCAGCAGTCCCAGGGCAGGGGAGAACACTGAAGCTTTCTTT.

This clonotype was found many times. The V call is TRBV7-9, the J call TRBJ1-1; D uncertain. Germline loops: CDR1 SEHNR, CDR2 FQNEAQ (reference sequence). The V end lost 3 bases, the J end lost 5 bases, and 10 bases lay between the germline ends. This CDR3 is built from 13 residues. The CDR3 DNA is TGTGCCAGCAGCTTTAAGGGTAGTACTGAAGCTTTCTTT. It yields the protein CASSFKGSTEAFF. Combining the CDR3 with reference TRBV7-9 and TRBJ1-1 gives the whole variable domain DTGVSQNPRHKITKRGQNVTFRCDPISEHNRLYWYRQTLGQGPEFLTYFQNEAQLEKSRLLSDRFSAERPKGSFSTLEIQRTEQGDSAMYLCASSFKGSTEAFFGQGTRLTVV.

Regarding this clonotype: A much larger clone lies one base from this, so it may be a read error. The CDR3 protein is CASARPGTGGTNEQLF. CDR3 coding DNA: TGTGCCAGCGCCAGACCCGGGACAGGGGGCACGAATGAGCAGCTCTTC. V is TRBV7-3 and J is TRBJ2-1, with TRBD1 matching over 12 bases. The CDR3 has 16 amino acids. Germline V gene sequence: CDR1 SGHTA, CDR2 FQGTGA.

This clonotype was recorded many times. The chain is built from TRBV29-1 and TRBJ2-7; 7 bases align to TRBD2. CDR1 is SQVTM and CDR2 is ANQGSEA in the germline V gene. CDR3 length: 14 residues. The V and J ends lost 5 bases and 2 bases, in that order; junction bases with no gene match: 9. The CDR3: CSVMGRGSTYEQYF. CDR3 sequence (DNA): TGCAGCGTTATGGGGAGGGGTTCGACCTACGAGCAGTACTTC.